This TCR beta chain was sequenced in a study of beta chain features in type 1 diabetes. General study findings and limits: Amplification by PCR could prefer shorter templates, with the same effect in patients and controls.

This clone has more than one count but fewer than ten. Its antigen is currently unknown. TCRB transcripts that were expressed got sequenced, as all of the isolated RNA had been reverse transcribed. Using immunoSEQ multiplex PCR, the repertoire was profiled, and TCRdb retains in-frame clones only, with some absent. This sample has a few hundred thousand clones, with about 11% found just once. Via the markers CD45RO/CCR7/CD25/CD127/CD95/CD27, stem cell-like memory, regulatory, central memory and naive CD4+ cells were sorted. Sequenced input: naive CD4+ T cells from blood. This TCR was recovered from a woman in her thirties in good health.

The CDR3 nucleotides read TGCGCCAGCAGCCAAGGCTGGCAGGGTGCAGATACGCAGTATTTT. Amino acids: CASSQGWQGADTQYF. The V call is TRBV4-3, the J call TRBJ2-3; possible D gene TRBD1, 5 bases. V was shortened by 1 base and J by 4 bases, with 12 bases between the two germline ends. Per germline, CDR1 LGHNA and CDR2 YSLEER. This CDR3 is 15 amino acids long.